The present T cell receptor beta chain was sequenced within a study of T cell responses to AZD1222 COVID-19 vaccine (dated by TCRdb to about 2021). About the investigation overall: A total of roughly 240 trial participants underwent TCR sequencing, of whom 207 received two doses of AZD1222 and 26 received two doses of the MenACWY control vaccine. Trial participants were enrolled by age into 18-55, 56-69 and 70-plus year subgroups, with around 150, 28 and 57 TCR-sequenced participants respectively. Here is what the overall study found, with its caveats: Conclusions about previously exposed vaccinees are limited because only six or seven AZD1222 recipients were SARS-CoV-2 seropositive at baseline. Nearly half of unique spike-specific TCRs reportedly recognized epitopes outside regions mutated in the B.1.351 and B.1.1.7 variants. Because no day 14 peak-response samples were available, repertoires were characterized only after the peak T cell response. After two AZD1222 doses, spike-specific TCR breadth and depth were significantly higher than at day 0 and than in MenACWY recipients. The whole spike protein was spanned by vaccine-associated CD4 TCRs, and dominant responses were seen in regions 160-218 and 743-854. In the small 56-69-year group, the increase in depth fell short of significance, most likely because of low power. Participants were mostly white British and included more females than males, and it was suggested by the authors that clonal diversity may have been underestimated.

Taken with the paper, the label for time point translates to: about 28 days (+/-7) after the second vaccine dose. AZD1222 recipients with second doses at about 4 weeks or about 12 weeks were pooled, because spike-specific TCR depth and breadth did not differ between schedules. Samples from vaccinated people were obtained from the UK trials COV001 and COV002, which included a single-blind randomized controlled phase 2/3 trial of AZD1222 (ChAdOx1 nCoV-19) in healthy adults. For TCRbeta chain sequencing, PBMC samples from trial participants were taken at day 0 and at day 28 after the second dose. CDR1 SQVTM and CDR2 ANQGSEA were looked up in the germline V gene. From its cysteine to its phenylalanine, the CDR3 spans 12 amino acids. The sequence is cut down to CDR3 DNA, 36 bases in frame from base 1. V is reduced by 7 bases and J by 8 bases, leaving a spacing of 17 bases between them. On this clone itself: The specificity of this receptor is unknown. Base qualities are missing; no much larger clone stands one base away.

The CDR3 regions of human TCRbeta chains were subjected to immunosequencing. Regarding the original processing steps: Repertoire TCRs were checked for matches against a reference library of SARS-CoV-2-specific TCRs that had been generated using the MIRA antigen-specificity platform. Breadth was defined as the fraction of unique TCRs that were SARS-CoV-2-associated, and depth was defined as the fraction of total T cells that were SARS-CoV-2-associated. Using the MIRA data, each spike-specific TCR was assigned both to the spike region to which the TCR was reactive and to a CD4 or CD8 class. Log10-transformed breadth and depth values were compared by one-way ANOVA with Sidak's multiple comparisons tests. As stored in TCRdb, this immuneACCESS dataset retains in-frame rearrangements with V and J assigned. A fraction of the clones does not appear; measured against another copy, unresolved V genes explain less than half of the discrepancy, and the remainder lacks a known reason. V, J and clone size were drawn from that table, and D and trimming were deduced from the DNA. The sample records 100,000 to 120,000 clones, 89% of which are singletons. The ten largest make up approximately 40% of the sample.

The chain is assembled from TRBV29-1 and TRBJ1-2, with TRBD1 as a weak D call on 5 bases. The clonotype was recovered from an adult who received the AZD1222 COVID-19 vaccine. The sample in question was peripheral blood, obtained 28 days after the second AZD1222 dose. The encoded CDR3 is CSAGAGSKGYTF. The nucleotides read TGCAGCGCTGGTGCAGGGTCTAAAGGCTACACCTTC.